This T cell receptor beta chain was sequenced in a study of T-cell memory formation after mild COVID-19. Study in general: TCR clusters showed largely donor specificity. Regarding the study as a whole: What remained unconfirmed was the SARS-CoV-2 specificity of second-wave clones peaking on day 37. Cross-reactive memory seemingly joined, as some responding clones were found in pre-infection memory.

TCR alpha and TCR beta cDNA libraries carrying sample barcodes and UMIs came from 5'RACE with constant-segment primers. TCRdb processed the 5' RACE reads anew with MiXCR; each CDR3 protein has one entry. The sample comprises fewer than 400,000 distinct CDR3 sequences, 16% of which are singletons, and under 25% rests with the top ten. This clonotype was seen a few times. Its antigen is not identified. Germline CDR1 is KGHDR and CDR2 is SFDVKD. The CDR3 spans 13 residues. Deletions cut 4 bases from V and 3 bases from J, with 7 bases between. The gene calls are TRBV24-1 and TRBJ2-3; D might be TRBD2 (5 bases). The sequence was obtained from a man aged 18 to 30 who had mild COVID-19 (a few samples of this study predate the infection). Cell type and time point are not known. Sequences were obtained from PBMCs or a T cell subset sorted from them (not recorded which). The CDR3 spells CATSERTTDTQYF. The CDR3 nucleotides read TGTGCCACCAGTGAGCGGACTACAGATACGCAGTATTTT.